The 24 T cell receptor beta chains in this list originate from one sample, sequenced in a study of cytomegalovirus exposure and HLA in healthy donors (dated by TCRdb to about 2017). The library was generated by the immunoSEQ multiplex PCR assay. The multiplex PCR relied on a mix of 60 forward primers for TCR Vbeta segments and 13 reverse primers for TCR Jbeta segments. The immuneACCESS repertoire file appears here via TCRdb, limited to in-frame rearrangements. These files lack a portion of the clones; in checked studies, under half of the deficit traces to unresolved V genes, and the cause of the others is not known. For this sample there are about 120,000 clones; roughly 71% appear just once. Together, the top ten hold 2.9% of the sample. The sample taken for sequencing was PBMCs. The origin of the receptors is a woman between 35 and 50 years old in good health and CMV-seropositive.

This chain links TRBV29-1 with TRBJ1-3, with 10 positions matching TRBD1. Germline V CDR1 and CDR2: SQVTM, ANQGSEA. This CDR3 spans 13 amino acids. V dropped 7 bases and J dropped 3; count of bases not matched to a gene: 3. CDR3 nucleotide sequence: TGCAGCGCCGGACAGGGGGGTGGAAACACCATATATTTT. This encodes CSAGQGGGNTIYF.

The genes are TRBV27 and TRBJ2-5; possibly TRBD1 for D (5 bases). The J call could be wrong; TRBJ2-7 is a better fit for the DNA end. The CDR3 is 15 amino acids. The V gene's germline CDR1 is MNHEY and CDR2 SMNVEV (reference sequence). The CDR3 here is CASSATQRGSYEQYF. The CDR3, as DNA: TGTGCCAGCAGTGCCACCCAAAGGGGAAGCTACGAGCAGTACTTC.

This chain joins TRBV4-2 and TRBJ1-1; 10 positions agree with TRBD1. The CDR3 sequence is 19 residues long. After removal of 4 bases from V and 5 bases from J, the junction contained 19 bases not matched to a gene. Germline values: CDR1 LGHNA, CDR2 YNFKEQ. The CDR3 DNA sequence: TGTGCCAGCAGCCGTGAAGGTGTGGACAGGGGGTTTGTAGGGACTGAAGCTTTCTTT. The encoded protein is CASSREGVDRGFVGTEAFF.

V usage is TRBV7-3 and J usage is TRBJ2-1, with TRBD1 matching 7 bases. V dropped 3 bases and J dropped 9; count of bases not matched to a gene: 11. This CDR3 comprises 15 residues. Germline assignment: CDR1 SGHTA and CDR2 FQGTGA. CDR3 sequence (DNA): TGTGCCAGCAGCTTTGGTGCCTCAGGGGGTACTGAGCAGTTCTTC. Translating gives CASSFGASGGTEQFF. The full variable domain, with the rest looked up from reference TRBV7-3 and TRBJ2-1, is GAGVSQTPSNKVTEKGKYVELRCDPISGHTALYWYRQSLGQGPEFLIYFQGTGAADDSGLPNDRFFAVRPEGSVSTLKIQRTERGDSAVYLCASSFGASGGTEQFFGPGTRLTVL.

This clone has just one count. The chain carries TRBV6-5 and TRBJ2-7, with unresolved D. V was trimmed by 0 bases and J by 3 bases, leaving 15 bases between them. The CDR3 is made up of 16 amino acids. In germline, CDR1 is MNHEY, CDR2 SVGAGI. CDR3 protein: CASSYSGWRLFYEQYF. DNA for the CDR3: TGTGCCAGCAGTTACTCGGGTTGGCGGCTTTTCTACGAGCAGTACTTC.

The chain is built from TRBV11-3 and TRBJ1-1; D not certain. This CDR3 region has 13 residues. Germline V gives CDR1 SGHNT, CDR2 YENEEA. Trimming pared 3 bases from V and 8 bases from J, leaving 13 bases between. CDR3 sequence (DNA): TGTGCCAGCAGCTTTGACGGGTTAGTAGAAGCTTTCTTT. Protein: CASSFDGLVEAFF.

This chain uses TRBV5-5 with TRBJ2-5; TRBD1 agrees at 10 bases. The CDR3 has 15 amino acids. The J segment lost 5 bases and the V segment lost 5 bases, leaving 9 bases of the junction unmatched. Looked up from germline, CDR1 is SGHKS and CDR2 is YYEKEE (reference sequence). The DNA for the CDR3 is TGTGCCAGCAGTATCCGACAGGGGGCGTGGGAGACCCAGTACTTC. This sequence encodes CASSIRQGAWETQYF.

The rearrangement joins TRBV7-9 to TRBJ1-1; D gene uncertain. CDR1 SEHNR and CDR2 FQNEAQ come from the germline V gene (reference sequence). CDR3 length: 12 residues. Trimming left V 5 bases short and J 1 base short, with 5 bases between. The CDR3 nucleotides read TGTGCCAGCAGCCGGGAGAACACTGAAGCTTTCTTT. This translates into CASSRENTEAFF. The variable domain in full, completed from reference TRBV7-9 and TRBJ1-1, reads DTGVSQNPRHKITKRGQNVTFRCDPISEHNRLYWYRQTLGQGPEFLTYFQNEAQLEKSRLLSDRFSAERPKGSFSTLEIQRTEQGDSAMYLCASSRENTEAFFGQGTRLTVV.

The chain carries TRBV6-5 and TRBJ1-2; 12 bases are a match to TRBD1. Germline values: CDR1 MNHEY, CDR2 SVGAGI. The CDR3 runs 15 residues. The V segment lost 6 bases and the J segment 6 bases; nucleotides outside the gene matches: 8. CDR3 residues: CASSPGTGGSHGYTF. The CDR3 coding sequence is TGTGCCAGCAGCCCCGGGACAGGGGGCTCTCATGGCTACACCTTC.

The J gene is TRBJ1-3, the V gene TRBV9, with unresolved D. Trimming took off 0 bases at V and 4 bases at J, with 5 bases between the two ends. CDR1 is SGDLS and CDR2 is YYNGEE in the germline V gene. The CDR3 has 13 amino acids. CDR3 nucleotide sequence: TGTGCCAGCAGCGTAGGAGGGGGAAACACCATATATTTT. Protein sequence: CASSVGGGNTIYF.

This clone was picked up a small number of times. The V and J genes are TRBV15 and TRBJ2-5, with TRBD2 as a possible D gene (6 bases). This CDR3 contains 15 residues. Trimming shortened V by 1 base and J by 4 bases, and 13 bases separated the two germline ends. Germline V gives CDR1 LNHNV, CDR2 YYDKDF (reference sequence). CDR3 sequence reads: CATSRAGGVGETQYF. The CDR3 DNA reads TGTGCCACCAGCAGAGCAGGCGGGGTAGGAGAGACCCAGTACTTC.

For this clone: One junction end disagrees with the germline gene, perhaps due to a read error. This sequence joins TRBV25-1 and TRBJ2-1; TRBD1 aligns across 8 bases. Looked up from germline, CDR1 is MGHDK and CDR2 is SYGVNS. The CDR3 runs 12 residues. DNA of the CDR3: TGTGTCAGCAGAGACAGGGGCAATGAGCAGTTCTTC. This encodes CVSRDRGNEQFF.

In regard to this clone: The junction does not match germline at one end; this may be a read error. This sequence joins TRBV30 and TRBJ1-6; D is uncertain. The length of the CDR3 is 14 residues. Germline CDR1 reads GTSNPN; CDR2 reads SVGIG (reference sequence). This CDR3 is CASERASNNSPLHF. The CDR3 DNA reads TGTGCCTCTGAGAGGGCCTCCAATAATTCACCCCTCCACTTT.

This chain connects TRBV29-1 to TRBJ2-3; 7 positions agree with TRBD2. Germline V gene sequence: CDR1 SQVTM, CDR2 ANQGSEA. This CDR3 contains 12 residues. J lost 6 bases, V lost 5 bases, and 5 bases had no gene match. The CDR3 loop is CSVRAGPDTQYF. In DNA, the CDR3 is TGCAGCGTTCGAGCGGGGCCGGATACGCAGTATTTT.

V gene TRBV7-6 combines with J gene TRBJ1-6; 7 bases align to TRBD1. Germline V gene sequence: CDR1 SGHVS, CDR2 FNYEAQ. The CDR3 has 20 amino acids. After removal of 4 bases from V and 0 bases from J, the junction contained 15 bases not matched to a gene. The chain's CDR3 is CASSYRGRNNPSSYNSPLHF. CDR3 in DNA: TGTGCCAGCAGCTACAGGGGACGAAATAACCCAAGCTCCTATAATTCACCCCTCCACTTT.

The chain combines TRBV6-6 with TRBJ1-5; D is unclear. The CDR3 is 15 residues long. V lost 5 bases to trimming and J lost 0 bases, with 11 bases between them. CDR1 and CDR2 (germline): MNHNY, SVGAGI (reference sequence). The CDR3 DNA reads TGTGCCAGCAGTAAAATTTCCCTTAGCAATCAGCCCCAGCATTTT. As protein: CASSKISLSNQPQHF.

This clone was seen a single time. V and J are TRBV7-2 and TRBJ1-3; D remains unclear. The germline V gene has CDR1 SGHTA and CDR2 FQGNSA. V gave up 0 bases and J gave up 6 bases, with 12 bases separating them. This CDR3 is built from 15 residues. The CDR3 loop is CASSLAVGAQNTIYF. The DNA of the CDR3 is TGTGCCAGCAGCTTAGCCGTAGGAGCCCAAAACACCATATATTTT.

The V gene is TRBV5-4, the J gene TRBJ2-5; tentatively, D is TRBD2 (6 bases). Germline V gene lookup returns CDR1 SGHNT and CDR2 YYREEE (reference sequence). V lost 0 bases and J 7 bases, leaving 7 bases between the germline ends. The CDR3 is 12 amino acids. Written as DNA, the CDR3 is TGTGCCAGCAGCTTGGCCGGGGGGACCCAGTACTTC. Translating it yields CASSLAGGTQYF.

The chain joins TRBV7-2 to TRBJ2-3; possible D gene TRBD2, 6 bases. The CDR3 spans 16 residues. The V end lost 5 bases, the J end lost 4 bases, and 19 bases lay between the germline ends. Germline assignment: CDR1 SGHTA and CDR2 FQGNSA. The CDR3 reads CASSPRAGRPPDTQYF. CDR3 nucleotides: TGTGCCAGCAGCCCACGTGCGGGACGGCCCCCAGATACGCAGTATTTT.

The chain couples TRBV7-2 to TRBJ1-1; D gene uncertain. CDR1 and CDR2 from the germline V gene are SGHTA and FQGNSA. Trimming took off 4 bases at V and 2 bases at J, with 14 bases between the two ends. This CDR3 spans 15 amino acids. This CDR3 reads CASSYSRMRNTEAFF. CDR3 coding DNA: TGTGCCAGCAGCTACTCGAGGATGCGTAACACTGAAGCTTTCTTT.

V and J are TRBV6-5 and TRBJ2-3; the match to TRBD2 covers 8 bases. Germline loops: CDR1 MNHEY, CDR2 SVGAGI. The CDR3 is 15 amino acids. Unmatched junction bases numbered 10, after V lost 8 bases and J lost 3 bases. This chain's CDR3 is CASSAGTSGTDTQYF. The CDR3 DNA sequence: TGTGCCAGCTCGGCCGGGACTAGTGGTACAGATACGCAGTATTTT.

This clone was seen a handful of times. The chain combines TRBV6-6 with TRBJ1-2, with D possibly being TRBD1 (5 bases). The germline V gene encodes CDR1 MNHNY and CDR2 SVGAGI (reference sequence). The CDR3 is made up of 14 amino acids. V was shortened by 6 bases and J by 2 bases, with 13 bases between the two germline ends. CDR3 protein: CASRPGKRNYGYTF. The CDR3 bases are TGTGCCAGCAGGCCAGGGAAGAGGAACTATGGCTACACCTTC.

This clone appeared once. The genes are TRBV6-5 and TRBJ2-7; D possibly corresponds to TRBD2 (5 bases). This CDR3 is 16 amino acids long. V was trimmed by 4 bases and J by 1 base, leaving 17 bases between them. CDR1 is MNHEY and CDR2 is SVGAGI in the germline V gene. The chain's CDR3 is CASSFQPPGGSYEQYF. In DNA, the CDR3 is TGTGCCAGCAGTTTCCAACCCCCCGGCGGGTCCTACGAGCAGTACTTC.

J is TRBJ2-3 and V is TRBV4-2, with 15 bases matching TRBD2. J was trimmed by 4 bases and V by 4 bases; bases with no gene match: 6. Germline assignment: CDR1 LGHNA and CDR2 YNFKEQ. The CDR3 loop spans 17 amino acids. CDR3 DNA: TGTGCCAGCAGCCTGGGACTAGCGGGGGGTGGGGCAGATACGCAGTATTTT. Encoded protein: CASSLGLAGGGADTQYF.